This TCR beta chain was captured in a study of Ad26.COV2.S vaccination and SARS-CoV-2 variants. This CDR3 spans 16 amino acids. The treatment was: some 20 received Ad26.COV2.S at low or high dose, single or two shots; about 5 received placebo; per-sample allocation not given. Collection of samples fell on day 63 after the first vaccine or placebo injection. This vaccine is an Ad26 vector that expresses the Wuhan-strain SARS-CoV-2 spike. TCRdb's table, derived via immunoSEQ multiplex PCR, lists solely in-frame clones and lacks some. Of 430,000 or so clones listed, approximately 89% were seen once; the top ten hold approximately 2.5%.

The TCR was taken from a person between 18 and 59 years old who received the Ad26.COV2.S COVID-19 vaccine or a placebo. This rearrangement joins TRBV21-1 to TRBJ1-2. TRBV21-1 is flagged as a pseudogene. Sequencing used peripheral blood, obtained in a trial of Ad26.COV2.S vaccine versus placebo. The CDR3 coding sequence is TGTGCCAGCAGCAACGGCGACGGGGCCGAAGGGGATGGCTACACCTTC. Encoded protein: CASSNGDGAEGDGYTF.